This T cell receptor (beta chain) comes out of a study of blood T cell repertoires in COVID-19. Per germline, CDR1 SGHTA and CDR2 FQGNSA. Losses at the gene ends were 6 bases for V and 3 bases for J; bases not matched to a gene: 4. This CDR3 region has 14 residues. Measured with immunoSEQ multiplex PCR; TCRdb has only the in-frame clones, and not every one. The sample has approximately 190,000 clones; roughly 84% are singletons. The specimen sequenced was PBMCs or T cells enriched from blood (not recorded which). The chain is built from TRBV7-2 and TRBJ2-5, with 10 bases fitting TRBD1. The receptor comes from a woman aged 30 to 39 who had been exposed to COVID-19. Here the CDR3 reads CASSTGTGEETQYF. The CDR3 DNA reads as TGTGCCAGCAGTACCGGGACAGGGGAAGAGACCCAGTACTTC. Full variable domain (outside the CDR3, taken from reference TRBV7-2 and TRBJ2-5): GAGVSQSPSNKVTEKGKDVELRCDPISGHTALYWYRQSLGQGLEFLIYFQGNSAPDKSGLPSDRFSAERTGGSVSTLTIQRTQQEDSAVYLCASSTGTGEETQYFGPGTRLLVL.